This TCR beta chain was sequenced for a study of T cells after yellow fever vaccination. For the study at large: Those fractions that held only low numbers of cells were prepared using the SMART-Seq v4 Ultra Low Input RNA kit. Study conclusions and caveats: In post-booster samples, most primary-vaccination clones reappeared (roughly 96% CD4, approximately 91% CD8).

This clonotype was recorded a few times. A single record per CDR3 protein comes from TCRdb applying MiXCR to the 5' RACE reads. The data hold about 30,000 distinct CDR3 sequences, with 6% to 8% observed a single time. This sample comprised PBMCs, either bulk or a sorted T-cell subset (CD4+, CD8+, memory, or dextramer-sorted; not recorded which), obtained on the day of the yellow fever booster vaccination. This TCR was sampled from a man aged 25-45 years who received the YFV17D yellow fever vaccine.

DNA of the CDR3: TGCGCCAGCAGCCAAGGAAGGACGAGGGGTCAGCCCCAGCATTTT. This sequence encodes CASSQGRTRGQPQHF. V is TRBV4-1 and J is TRBJ1-5; a weak D match, TRBD1 (5 bases). The length of the CDR3 is 15 residues. The ends were cut back, 1 base at V and 6 bases at J, with 13 bases in the middle. Per germline, CDR1 MGHRA and CDR2 YSYEKL.